Below, one T cell receptor beta chain is given with its context. Its antigen is still unknown. The data were produced by immunoSEQ multiplex PCR, yet TCRdb's version contains in-frame clones alone and is incomplete. The sample lists about 120,000 clones, 70% to 90% occurring once. Between the trimmed V and J ends, which lost 5 bases and 0 bases, there was a span of 17 bases. The germline V gene encodes CDR1 SQVTM and CDR2 ANQGSEA. The CDR3 has 15 amino acids. The sample originates from a study of T cell responses to AZD1222 COVID-19 vaccine. Study-wide background: It was second doses at about 4 or about 12 weeks that were pooled. Findings of the study overall: After the peak T cell response, and only then, were repertoires sampled. Breadth and depth of Spike-specific TCRs rose after two AZD1222 doses.

The V gene is TRBV29-1, the J gene TRBJ2-7; possibly TRBD1 or TRBD2 for D (5 bases each). This clonotype originated in an adult in good health. Here the sequenced sample was peripheral blood, taken on day 0 of AZD1222 vaccination. The CDR3 sequence is CSVQFFSGTSYEQYF. The CDR3 nucleotides are TGCAGCGTTCAATTCTTCTCCGGGACCTCCTACGAGCAGTACTTC.